This record looks at one T cell receptor beta chain sequence and its context. These data belong to a study of early T cells in non-severe SARS-CoV-2 infection. Via MiXCR, TCRdb re-called the 5' RACE reads, giving one row per CDR3 protein. Of some 60,000 distinct CDR3 sequences in the sample, 8.5% to 9.5% were seen once. Germline V CDR1 and CDR2: SGHVS, FNYEAQ. V gave up 4 bases and J gave up 2 bases, with 11 bases separating them. CDR3 length: 14 residues. The rearrangement links TRBV7-6 to TRBJ2-5; D is possibly TRBD2 (5 bases). The sequenced material came from whole blood. The source of this sequence is an adult who was a healthcare worker with PCR-confirmed SARS-CoV-2 infection or an uninfected control (not recorded which). Here the CDR3 reads CASSSTGKQETQYF. Here the CDR3 DNA reads TGTGCCAGCAGCTCGACGGGGAAACAAGAGACCCAGTACTTC.